This entry lists 16 T cell receptor beta chains sequenced from one sample in a study of early T cells in non-severe SARS-CoV-2 infection. TCRdb itself ran the 5' RACE reads through MiXCR, one entry per CDR3 protein. This table has about 55,000 distinct CDR3 sequences, 14% to 15% appearing once. The sample in question was whole blood, obtained at baseline. These receptors were obtained from an adult who was a healthcare worker with PCR-confirmed SARS-CoV-2 infection or an uninfected control (not recorded which).

This clonotype was seen a handful of times. The gene calls are TRBV4-1 and TRBJ1-6, with 7 bases matching TRBD1. V lost 4 bases to trimming and J lost 10 bases; unmatched junction nucleotides: 10. CDR1 and CDR2 (germline): MGHRA, YSYEKL. The CDR3 is made up of 15 amino acids. The CDR3 loop reads CASSRLDRDLSPLHF. The CDR3 DNA is TGCGCCAGCAGCCGCCTAGACAGGGACCTCTCACCCCTCCACTTT.

Ten or more counts support this clonotype. The chain is built from TRBV6-2 or TRBV6-3 and TRBJ2-2, with a tentative D call TRBD1 (5 bases). The CDR3 is 13 residues long. The V end was cut by 6 bases, the J end by 8 bases, with 13 bases between. Germline V gives CDR1 MNHEY, CDR2 SVGEGT. The CDR3 loop reads CASSISGFGELFF. CDR3 nucleotides: TGTGCCAGCAGCATTTCAGGGTTTGGGGAGCTGTTTTTT.

The CDR3 here is CASSPEKGAFNSPLHF. CDR3 nucleotides: TGTGCCAGCAGTCCCGAGAAGGGGGCTTTTAATTCACCCCTCCACTTT. This chain connects TRBV28 to TRBJ1-6; 7 positions agree with TRBD1. The CDR3 has 16 amino acids. V was clipped by 5 bases and J by 6 bases; unmatched bases: 10. Germline V gene lookup returns CDR1 MDHEN and CDR2 SYDVKM.

V is TRBV20-1 and J is TRBJ2-1, with no clear D. The V gene lost 6 bases and the J gene lost 2 bases, with 11 bases spanning the gap. This CDR3 is built from 13 residues. CDR1 is DFQATT, CDR2 SNEGSKA, per germline (reference sequence). The CDR3 is CSALQLAYNEQFF. CDR3 bases: TGCAGTGCACTCCAGCTAGCCTACAATGAGCAGTTCTTC.

This chain links TRBV4-1 with TRBJ2-1, with D possibly being TRBD2 (5 bases). In germline, CDR1 is MGHRA, CDR2 YSYEKL. The germline V and J ends were trimmed by 4 bases and 0 bases, with 10 bases remaining between them. This CDR3 region has 15 residues. The chain's CDR3 is CASSLEGSSYNEQFF. The CDR3 nucleotides are TGCGCCAGCAGCCTTGAGGGCAGCTCCTACAATGAGCAGTTCTTC.

This clonotype was observed a few times. The V call is TRBV10-1, the J call TRBJ1-2; D is undetermined. CDR1 WNHNN and CDR2 SYGVQD come from the germline V gene (reference sequence). CDR3 length: 13 amino acids. V lost 0 bases and J 0 bases, leaving 2 bases between the germline ends. The DNA for the CDR3 is TGCGCCAGCAGTGAGTCAGCTAACTATGGCTACACCTTC. This translates into CASSESANYGYTF.

This chain uses TRBV30 with TRBJ2-1; 10 nucleotides align to TRBD2. CDR3 size: 14 residues. V lost 2 bases and J lost 5; bases outside the gene matches: 3. Looked up from germline, CDR1 is GTSNPN and CDR2 is SVGIG (reference sequence). The CDR3 DNA follows: TGTGCCTGGAGTCGTCTAGCGGGGGACAATGAGCAGTTCTTC. Its translation: CAWSRLAGDNEQFF.

This clonotype came up many times. This chain links TRBV7-8 with TRBJ2-7, with D tentatively TRBD1 or TRBD2 (5 bases each). The germline CDR1 and CDR2 sequences are SGHVS and FQNEAQ. Trimming stripped 5 bases from V and 3 bases from J, with 11 bases between. The CDR3 is made up of 13 amino acids. CDR3 DNA sequence: TGTGCCAGCAGCCGACGGGACGGCTACGAGCAGTACTTC. It encodes CASSRRDGYEQYF.

Of note for this clonotype: Here the CDR3 omits its conserved ending phenylalanine or tryptophan, so a read error is the likely source. It is unclear where the CDR3 begins or ends on the DNA, so no DNA is shown, and the CDR3 is as TCRdb lists it. The V call is TRBV2, the J call TRBJ2-5; the tabulated D call, TRBD1, remains unverified against the DNA. Germline CDR1 is SNHLY and CDR2 is FYNNEI. The CDR3 is made up of 9 amino acids, end residues included. The CDR3 region is CASWGATAV.

This clonotype was observed many times. The rearrangement links TRBV4-2 to TRBJ2-7; 8 bases map to TRBD2. V trimming: 4 bases; J trimming: 2 bases; junction bases outside the gene matches: 10. Germline-derived CDR1 and CDR2 are LGHNA and YNFKEQ. The CDR3 runs to 16 residues. As DNA, the CDR3 is TGTGCCAGCAGCCCCCTCGGGGCGGGAGGAACCTACGAGCAGTACTTC. The encoded protein is CASSPLGAGGTYEQYF.

This clonotype showed up many times. The chain uses TRBV12-3 or TRBV12-4 and TRBJ2-2; perhaps TRBD1 as D (6 bases). CDR3 size: 13 residues. V lost 6 bases and J lost 6, with 11 bases in between. CDR3 bases: TGTGCCAGCAGCCGACAGGTGGCCGGGGAGCTGTTTTTT. Encoded protein: CASSRQVAGELFF.

The chain employs TRBV30 and TRBJ2-1, with 7 bases lining up with TRBD1. The CDR3 runs to 14 residues. J gave up 9 bases and V 5 bases, and 13 bases lay outside the gene matches. Looked up from germline, CDR1 is GTSNPN and CDR2 is SVGIG (reference sequence). The CDR3 loop reads CAWQTGSYEGEQFF. CDR3 nucleotides: TGTGCCTGGCAGACAGGGAGCTATGAGGGTGAGCAGTTCTTC. Based on the CDR3 plus reference TRBV30 and TRBJ2-1, the full variable domain is SQTIHQWPATLVQPVGSPLSLECTVEGTSNPNLYWYRQAAGRGLQLLFYSVGIGQISSEVPQNLSASRPQDRQFILSSKKLLLSDSGFYLCAWQTGSYEGEQFFGPGTRLTVL.

The chain combines TRBV6-1 with TRBJ2-7; perhaps TRBD1 as D (5 bases). CDR1 and CDR2 from the germline V gene are MNHNS and SASEGT. The length of the CDR3 is 14 residues. V was trimmed by 2 bases and J by 0 bases, leaving 8 bases between them. CDR3 nucleotides: TGTGCCAGCAGTGAATGGGGCACCTCCTACGAGCAGTACTTC. Its translation is CASSEWGTSYEQYF.

V is TRBV19 and J is TRBJ1-2; a weak D match, TRBD1 (5 bases). Trimming shortened V by 4 bases and J by 5 bases, and 17 bases separated the two germline ends. This CDR3 region has 15 residues. The germline V gene has CDR1 LNHDA and CDR2 SQIVND (reference sequence). This chain's CDR3 is CASSTGALLRYGYTF. The CDR3 DNA reads as TGTGCCAGTAGTACCGGGGCCTTACTGCGGTATGGCTACACCTTC.

This clonotype was detected many times. The chain combines TRBV18 with TRBJ2-1; the match to TRBD1 covers 7 bases. The J segment lost 5 bases and the V segment lost 2 bases, leaving 9 bases of the junction unmatched. The CDR3 spans 16 residues. Germline assignment: CDR1 KGHSH and CDR2 LQKENI. The CDR3 is CASSPRSGTEDNEQFF. The DNA of the CDR3 is TGTGCCAGCTCACCAAGGTCTGGGACAGAGGACAATGAGCAGTTCTTC.

The V gene is TRBV7-2, the J gene TRBJ2-3; D is undetermined. There are 12 residues in the CDR3. V lost 5 bases and J lost 3, with 6 bases in between. CDR1 and CDR2 (germline): SGHTA, FQGNSA. CDR3 loop: CASSQWTDTQYF. CDR3 nucleotide sequence: TGTGCCAGCAGCCAGTGGACAGATACGCAGTATTTT.